This T cell receptor (beta chain) was identified in a study of blood T cells in healthy people across ages. No fewer than 6.5 million PBMCs went into each sample. A J-beta primer mix and a sample-barcoded 5' primer were used in a second PCR of about 7 to 12 cycles. Tags on each cDNA molecule came from a template-switch adaptor with 12 random nucleotides. Sequencing of every sample gave 2.5 million or more CDR3-containing paired-end reads. TCRdb reanalysed the 5' RACE reads using MiXCR and keeps one entry per CDR3 protein. This sample has 850,000 or so distinct CDR3 sequences, with 29% found just once. This clonotype was seen more than once but under ten times. Germline CDR1 reads DFQATT; CDR2 reads SNEGSKA (reference sequence). V dropped 3 bases and J dropped 0 bases, with 12 bases sitting between them. This CDR3 comprises 15 residues.

The sequenced material came from blood. This clonotype was sampled from an elderly woman in good health. The chain employs TRBV20-1 and TRBJ1-5; D perhaps matches TRBD1 (5 bases). The CDR3 region has the DNA TGCAGTGCTAGGGGGGACGGCCGTAGCAATCAGCCCCAGCATTTT. Encoded protein: CSARGDGRSNQPQHF.